A selection of T cell receptor beta chains follows, all from one sample in a study of T-cell reconstitution after alpha-beta-depleted transplantation in children. TCRdb re-analysed the PCR reads in MiXCR, keeping a single row per CDR3 protein. Here the sample spans roughly 500,000 distinct CDR3 sequences, under 15% being singletons. The sample here was PBMCs from the stem cell graft donor, taken from the stem cell graft. These receptors were collected from a human donor who donated a stem cell graft to a child with combined immunodeficiency. Each CDR3 is given with its conserved first and last residue. A D gene is named only where the DNA matches it firmly. Size is stated for part of the rows, as once, few or many counts, or as a class when the clone is expanded.

d_call: NA; clone_size: NA; j_call: TRBJ2-3; v_call: TRBV7-9; cdr3_nt: TGTGCCAGCAGCTTAGGGGCTAGCGGCACAGATACGCAGTATTTT; cdr3_aa: CASSLGASGTDTQYF
d_call: NA; clone_size: few; j_call: TRBJ1-5; v_call: TRBV7-8; cdr3_nt: TGTGCCAGCAGCTTAGTAGAGGGCTCCAATCAGCCCCAGCATTTT; cdr3_aa: CASSLVEGSNQPQHF
d_call: NA; clone_size: many; j_call: TRBJ2-1; v_call: TRBV7-9; cdr3_nt: TGTGCCAGCAGCTTCTCCCCAGCTTTCTATGAGCAGTTCTTC; cdr3_aa: CASSFSPAFYEQFF
d_call: NA; clone_size: NA; j_call: TRBJ1-5; v_call: TRBV20-1; cdr3_nt: TGCAGTGCTAGGGGAAGGGTCAATCAGCCCCAGCATTTT; cdr3_aa: CSARGRVNQPQHF
d_call: NA; clone_size: few; j_call: TRBJ2-1; v_call: TRBV24-1; cdr3_nt: TGTGCCACCAGTGATTACTCAGGGATGGCGAAAAACAATGAGCAGTTCTTC; cdr3_aa: CATSDYSGMAKNNEQFF
d_call: NA; clone_size: NA; j_call: TRBJ1-5; v_call: TRBV3-1; cdr3_nt: TGTGCCAGCAGCCAAGCAGGGACCGATCAGCCCCAGCATTTT; cdr3_aa: CASSQAGTDQPQHF
d_call: NA; clone_size: NA; j_call: TRBJ2-4; v_call: TRBV5-4; cdr3_nt: TGTGCCAGCACCGAGTCGGATTCTAAAAACATTCAGTACTTC; cdr3_aa: CASTESDSKNIQYF
d_call: NA; clone_size: many; j_call: TRBJ2-5; v_call: TRBV12-3/TRBV12-4; cdr3_nt: TGTGCCAGCAGTTTGAGGAGACCGTGGGAGACCCAGTACTTC; cdr3_aa: CASSLRRPWETQYF
d_call: TRBD1; clone_size: many; j_call: TRBJ1-1; v_call: TRBV7-2; cdr3_nt: TGTGCCAGCAGCAAAAGACAGGGAACCACTGAAGCTTTCTTT; cdr3_aa: CASSKRQGTTEAFF
d_call: TRBD1; clone_size: few; j_call: TRBJ2-5; v_call: TRBV29-1; cdr3_nt: TGCAGCGTATCTAGGGGACAGCGCCAAGAGACCCAGTACTTC; cdr3_aa: CSVSRGQRQETQYF
d_call: NA; clone_size: few; j_call: TRBJ2-7; v_call: TRBV7-8; cdr3_nt: TGTGCCAGCAGCCCGCTTGGCGGAGCCCACTACGAGCAGTACTTC; cdr3_aa: CASSPLGGAHYEQYF
d_call: NA; clone_size: few; j_call: TRBJ2-4; v_call: TRBV12-3/TRBV12-4; cdr3_nt: TGTGCCAGCAGCAGGGCGGGCATTCAGTACTTC; cdr3_aa: CASSRAGIQYF
d_call: NA; clone_size: NA; j_call: TRBJ1-1; v_call: TRBV6-5; cdr3_nt: TGTGCCAGCAGTTCCGGCTCGGGGGCCACTGAAGCTTTCTTT; cdr3_aa: CASSSGSGATEAFF